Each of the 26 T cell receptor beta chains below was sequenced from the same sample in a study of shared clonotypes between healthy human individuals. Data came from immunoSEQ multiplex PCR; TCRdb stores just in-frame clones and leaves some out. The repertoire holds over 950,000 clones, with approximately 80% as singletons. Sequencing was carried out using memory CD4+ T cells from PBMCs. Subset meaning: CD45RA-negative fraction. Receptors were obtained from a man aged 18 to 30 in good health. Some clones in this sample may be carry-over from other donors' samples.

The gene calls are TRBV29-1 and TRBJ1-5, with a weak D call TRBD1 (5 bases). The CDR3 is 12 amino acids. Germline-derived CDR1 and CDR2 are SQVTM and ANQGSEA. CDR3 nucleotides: TGCGGGGGTGGGATGGGTAATCAGCCCCAGCATTTT. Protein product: CGGGMGNQPQHF.

CDR3 sequence reads: CASSFTGTVNTEAFF. The CDR3 DNA is TGCGCCAGCAGCTTCACCGGGACGGTAAACACTGAAGCTTTCTTT. V is TRBV5-1 and J is TRBJ1-1, with D tentatively TRBD1 (5 bases). CDR1 is SGHRS and CDR2 is YFSETQ in the germline V gene. CDR3 size: 15 residues. The V and J ends lost 2 bases and 2 bases respectively, with 13 bases between them.

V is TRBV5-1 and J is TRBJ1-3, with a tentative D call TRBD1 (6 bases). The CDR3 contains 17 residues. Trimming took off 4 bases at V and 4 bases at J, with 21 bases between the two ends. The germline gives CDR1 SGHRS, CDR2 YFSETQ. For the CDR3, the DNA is TGCGCCAGCAGCACAGACAGGTCTCCCGACTGGGGAAACACCATATATTTT. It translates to CASSTDRSPDWGNTIYF.

CDR3 nucleotides: TGTGCCAGCAGCCCACGGGGCGGGAGGACGAATGAGCAGTTCTTC. Translated, it gives CASSPRGGRTNEQFF. V and J are TRBV5-4 and TRBJ2-1; 8 bases are a match to TRBD2. After removal of 4 bases from V and 7 bases from J, the junction contained 10 bases not matched to a gene. The CDR3 loop spans 15 amino acids. Looked up from germline, CDR1 is SGHNT and CDR2 is YYREEE (reference sequence). Drawing the rest from reference TRBV5-4 and TRBJ2-1, the complete variable domain is ETGVTQSPTHLIKTRGQQVTLRCSSQSGHNTVSWYQQALGQGPQFIFQYYREEENGRGNFPPRFSGLQFPNYSSELNVNALELDDSALYLCASSPRGGRTNEQFFGPGTRLTVL.

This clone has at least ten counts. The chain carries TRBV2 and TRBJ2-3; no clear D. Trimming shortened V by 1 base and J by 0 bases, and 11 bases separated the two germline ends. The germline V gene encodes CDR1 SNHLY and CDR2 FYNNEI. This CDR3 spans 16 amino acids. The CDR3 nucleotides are TGTGCCAGCAGTGAAGGATGGGGTTATAGCACAGATACGCAGTATTTT. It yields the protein CASSEGWGYSTDTQYF.

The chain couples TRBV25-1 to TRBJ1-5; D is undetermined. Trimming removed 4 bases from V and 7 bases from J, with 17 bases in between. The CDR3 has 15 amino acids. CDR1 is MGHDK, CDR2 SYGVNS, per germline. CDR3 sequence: CASSALQEEGQPQHF. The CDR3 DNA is TGTGCCAGCAGTGCTCTCCAGGAGGAAGGACAGCCCCAGCATTTT.

CDR3 nucleotide sequence: TGTGCCAGTACTAGCGGATTCACAGATACGCAGTATTTT. This gives the protein CASTSGFTDTQYF. V usage is TRBV28 and J usage is TRBJ2-3; 8 bases fit TRBD2. The CDR3 loop spans 13 amino acids. Trimming cost V 9 bases and J 2 bases; bases outside gene matches: 4. Germline V gene lookup returns CDR1 MDHEN and CDR2 SYDVKM.

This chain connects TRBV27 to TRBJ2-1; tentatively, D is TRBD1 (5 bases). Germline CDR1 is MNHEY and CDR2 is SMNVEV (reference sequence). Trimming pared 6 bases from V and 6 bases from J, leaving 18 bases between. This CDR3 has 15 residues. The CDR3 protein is CASSPDRQRGNEQFF. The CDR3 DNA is TGTGCCAGCAGCCCGGACCGCCAAAGGGGCAATGAGCAGTTCTTC.

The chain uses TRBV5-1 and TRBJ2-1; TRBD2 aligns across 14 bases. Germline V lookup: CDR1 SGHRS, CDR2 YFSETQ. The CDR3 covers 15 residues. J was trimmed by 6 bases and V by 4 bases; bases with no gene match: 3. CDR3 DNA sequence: TGCGCCAGCAGCCCGGGACTAGCGGGAGTCAATGAGCAGTTCTTC. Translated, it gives CASSPGLAGVNEQFF. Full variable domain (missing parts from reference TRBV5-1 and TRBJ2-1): KAGVTQTPRYLIKTRGQQVTLSCSPISGHRSVSWYQQTPGQGLQFLFEYFSETQRNKGNFPGRFSGRQFSNSRSEMNVSTLELGDSALYLCASSPGLAGVNEQFFGPGTRLTVL.

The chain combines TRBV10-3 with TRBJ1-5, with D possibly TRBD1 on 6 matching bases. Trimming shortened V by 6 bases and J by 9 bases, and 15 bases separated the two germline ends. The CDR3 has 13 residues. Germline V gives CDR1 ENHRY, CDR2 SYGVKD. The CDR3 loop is CAISADSSVPQHF. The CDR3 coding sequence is TGTGCCATCAGCGCGGACAGCTCGGTGCCCCAGCATTTT.

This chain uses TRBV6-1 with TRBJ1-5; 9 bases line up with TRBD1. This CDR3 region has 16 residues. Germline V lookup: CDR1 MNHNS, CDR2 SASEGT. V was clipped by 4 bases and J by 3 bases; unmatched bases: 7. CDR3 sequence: CASSAPGQGINQPQHF. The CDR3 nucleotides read TGTGCCAGCAGTGCTCCGGGACAGGGAATCAATCAGCCCCAGCATTTT.

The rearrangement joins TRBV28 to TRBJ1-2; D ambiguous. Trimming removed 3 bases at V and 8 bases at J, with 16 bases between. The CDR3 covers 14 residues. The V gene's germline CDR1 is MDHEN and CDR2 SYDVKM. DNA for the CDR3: TGTGCCAGCAGTTTCCCTCCAATATCGAGGGGCTACACCTTC. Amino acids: CASSFPPISRGYTF.

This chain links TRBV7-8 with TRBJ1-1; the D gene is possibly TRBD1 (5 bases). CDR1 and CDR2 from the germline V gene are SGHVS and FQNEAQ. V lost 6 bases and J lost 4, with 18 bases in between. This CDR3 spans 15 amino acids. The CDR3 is CASSLGTGSRTEAFF. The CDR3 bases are TGTGCCAGCAGTCTGGGGACGGGAAGTCGCACTGAAGCTTTCTTT.

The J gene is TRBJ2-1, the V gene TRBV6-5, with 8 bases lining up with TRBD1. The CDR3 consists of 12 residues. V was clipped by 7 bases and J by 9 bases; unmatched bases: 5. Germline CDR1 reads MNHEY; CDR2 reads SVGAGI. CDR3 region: CASTTGGSEQFF. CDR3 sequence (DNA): TGTGCCAGCACAACAGGGGGAAGTGAGCAGTTCTTC.

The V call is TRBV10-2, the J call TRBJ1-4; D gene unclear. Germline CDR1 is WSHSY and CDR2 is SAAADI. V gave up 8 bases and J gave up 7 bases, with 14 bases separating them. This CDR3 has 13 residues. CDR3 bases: TGCGCCAGCGGTGCCAGCGCGATTGAAAAACTGTTTTTT. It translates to CASGASAIEKLFF.

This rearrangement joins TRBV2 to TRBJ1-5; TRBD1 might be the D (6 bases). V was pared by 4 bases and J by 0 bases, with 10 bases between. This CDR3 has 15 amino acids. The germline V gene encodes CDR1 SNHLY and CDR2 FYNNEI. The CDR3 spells CASSGQDLSNQPQHF. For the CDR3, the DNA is TGTGCCAGCAGTGGACAGGACCTTAGCAATCAGCCCCAGCATTTT.

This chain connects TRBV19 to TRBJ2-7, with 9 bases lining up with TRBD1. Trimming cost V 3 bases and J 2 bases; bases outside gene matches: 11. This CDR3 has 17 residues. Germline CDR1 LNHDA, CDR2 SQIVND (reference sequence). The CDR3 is CASSIKPGQGFTYEQYF. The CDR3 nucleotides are TGTGCCAGTAGTATCAAACCGGGACAGGGATTTACCTACGAGCAGTACTTC.

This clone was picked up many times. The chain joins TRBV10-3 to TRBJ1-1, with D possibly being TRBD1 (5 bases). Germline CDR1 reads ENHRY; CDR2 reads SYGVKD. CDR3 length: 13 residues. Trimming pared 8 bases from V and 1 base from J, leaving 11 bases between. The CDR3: CAIAGRQNTEAFF. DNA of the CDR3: TGTGCCATCGCGGGACGGCAGAACACTGAAGCTTTCTTT.

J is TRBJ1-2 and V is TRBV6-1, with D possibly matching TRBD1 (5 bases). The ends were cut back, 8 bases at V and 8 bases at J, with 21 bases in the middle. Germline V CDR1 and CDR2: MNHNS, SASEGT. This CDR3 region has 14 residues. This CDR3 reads CASSLAVGGEGYTF. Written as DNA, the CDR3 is TGTGCCAGCTCCTTGGCAGTCGGGGGGGAGGGCTACACCTTC.

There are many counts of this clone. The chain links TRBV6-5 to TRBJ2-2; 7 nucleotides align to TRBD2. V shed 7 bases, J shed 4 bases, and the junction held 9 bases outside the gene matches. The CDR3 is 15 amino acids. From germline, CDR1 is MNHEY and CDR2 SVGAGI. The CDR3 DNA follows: TGTGCCAGCAACCCCCGGGGGGATGTCACCGGGGAGCTGTTTTTT. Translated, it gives CASNPRGDVTGELFF.

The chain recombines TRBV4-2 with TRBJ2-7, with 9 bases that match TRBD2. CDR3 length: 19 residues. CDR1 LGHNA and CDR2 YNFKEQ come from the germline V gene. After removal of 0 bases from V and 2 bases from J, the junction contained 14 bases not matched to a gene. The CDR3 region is CASSQDLGSASGIPYEQYF. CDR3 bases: TGTGCCAGCAGCCAAGATTTGGGTTCTGCTAGCGGGATCCCCTACGAGCAGTACTTC.

CDR3 nucleotides: TGTGCCAGTAGTATAAGAGGGGCGCAAGAGACCCAGTACTTC. It is translated as CASSIRGAQETQYF. V gene TRBV19 combines with J gene TRBJ2-5; D might be TRBD1 or TRBD2, each matching 5 bases. This CDR3 comprises 14 residues. V was pared by 2 bases and J by 2 bases, with 9 bases between. CDR1 LNHDA and CDR2 SQIVND come from the germline V gene (reference sequence).

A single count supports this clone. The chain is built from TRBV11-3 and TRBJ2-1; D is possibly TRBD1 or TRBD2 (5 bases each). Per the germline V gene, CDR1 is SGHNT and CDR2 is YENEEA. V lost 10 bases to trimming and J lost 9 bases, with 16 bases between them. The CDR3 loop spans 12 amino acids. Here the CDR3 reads CATSGTQGEQFF. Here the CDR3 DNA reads TGTGCCACCAGTGGGACCCAGGGTGAGCAGTTCTTC.

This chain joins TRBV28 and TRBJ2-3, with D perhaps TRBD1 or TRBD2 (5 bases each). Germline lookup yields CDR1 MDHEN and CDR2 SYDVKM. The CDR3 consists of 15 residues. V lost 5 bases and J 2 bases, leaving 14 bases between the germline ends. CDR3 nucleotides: TGTGCCAGCAGTGAGGGACGCCCGTTCACAGATACGCAGTATTTT. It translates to CASSEGRPFTDTQYF.

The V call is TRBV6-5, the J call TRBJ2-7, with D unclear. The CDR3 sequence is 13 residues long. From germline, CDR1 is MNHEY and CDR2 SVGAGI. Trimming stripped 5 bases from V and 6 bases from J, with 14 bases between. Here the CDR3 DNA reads TGTGCCAGCAGTACAGCGATCAGCGCCGAGCAGTACTTC. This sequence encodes CASSTAISAEQYF.

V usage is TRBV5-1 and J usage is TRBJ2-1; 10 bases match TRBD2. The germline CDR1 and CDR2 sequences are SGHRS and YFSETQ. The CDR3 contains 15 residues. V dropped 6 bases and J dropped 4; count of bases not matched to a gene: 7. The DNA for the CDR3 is TGCGCCAGCACCGCACTAGCGGGATTATACAATGAGCAGTTCTTC. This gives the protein CASTALAGLYNEQFF.